The 19 T cell receptor beta chains given below trace back to one sample, sequenced in a study of OX40 agonist ivuxolimab in advanced cancers. Produced via immunoSEQ multiplex PCR; TCRdb's table is partial and in-frame only. The sample lists about 100,000 clones; 75% to 95% were seen once. This specimen was CD4+ or CD8+ T cells sorted from blood, taken in a trial of the OX40 agonist ivuxolimab. These receptors originate from an adult with an advanced solid tumor such as melanoma, head and neck, liver or kidney cancer.

This chain connects TRBV19 to TRBJ1-2; D call uncertain. This CDR3 spans 13 amino acids. V was cut by 6 bases and J by 3 bases, with 11 bases left in between. Germline V gives CDR1 LNHDA, CDR2 SQIVND (reference sequence). The CDR3 region is CASSPGAYYGYTF. DNA of the CDR3: TGTGCCAGTAGCCCGGGCGCTTACTATGGCTACACCTTC.

This sequence joins TRBV29-1 and TRBJ2-3; 7 positions agree with TRBD2. V lost 6 bases to trimming and J lost 2 bases; unmatched junction nucleotides: 5. CDR1 is SQVTM, CDR2 ANQGSEA, per germline. This CDR3 region has 13 residues. CDR3 residues: CSVGTTYTDTQYF. For the CDR3, the DNA is TGCAGCGTCGGGACTACGTACACAGATACGCAGTATTTT.

This chain connects TRBV4-1 to TRBJ1-5, with D perhaps matching TRBD1 (5 bases). Germline CDR1 and CDR2: MGHRA and YSYEKL. The CDR3 runs 17 residues. V was shortened by 0 bases and J by 1 base, with 13 bases between the two germline ends. This chain's CDR3 is CASSQEGWQGSNQPQHF. CDR3 nucleotides: TGCGCCAGCAGCCAAGAAGGGTGGCAGGGCAGCAATCAGCCCCAGCATTTT.

V and J are TRBV28 and TRBJ2-5, with 7 bases that match TRBD1. CDR3 length: 16 residues. The V gene's germline CDR1 is MDHEN and CDR2 SYDVKM. V shed 3 bases, J shed 2 bases, and the junction held 9 bases outside the gene matches. The CDR3 loop reads CASSFGLATGQETQYF. DNA of the CDR3: TGTGCCAGCAGTTTTGGGCTCGCGACAGGGCAAGAGACCCAGTACTTC.

The rearrangement links TRBV11-2 to TRBJ2-5; D is unresolved. This CDR3 region has 14 residues. The germline V gene encodes CDR1 SGHAT and CDR2 FQNNGV. The V end lost 3 bases, the J end lost 1 base, and 9 bases lay between the germline ends. For the CDR3, the DNA is TGTGCCAGCAGCTTCGCCGGATCCCAAGAGACCCAGTACTTC. Translating it yields CASSFAGSQETQYF.

The CDR3 coding sequence is TGTGCCATCAGTGAGACAGAACACTCTGGAAACACCATATATTTT. Translated: CAISETEHSGNTIYF. This rearrangement joins TRBV10-3 to TRBJ1-3; the D is unclear. CDR3 size: 15 residues. CDR1 ENHRY and CDR2 SYGVKD come from the germline V gene. Deletions cut 2 bases from V and 0 bases from J, with 8 bases between.

The genes are TRBV19 and TRBJ1-2; 8 bases are a match to TRBD1. The germline gives CDR1 LNHDA, CDR2 SQIVND (reference sequence). The CDR3 length is 15 residues. The ends lost 6 bases at V and 4 bases at J; junction bases unmatched: 10. This CDR3 reads CASRKTGARGYGYTF. CDR3 in DNA: TGTGCCAGTAGGAAGACAGGGGCTCGTGGCTATGGCTACACCTTC.

The chain has TRBV19 and TRBJ1-2; D may be TRBD1 (5 bases). The CDR3 is made up of 13 amino acids. CDR1 and CDR2 from the germline V gene are LNHDA and SQIVND (reference sequence). V lost 6 bases and J lost 6, with 14 bases in between. The CDR3 reads CASRHTGGNGYTF. The CDR3 DNA reads as TGTGCCAGTAGACACACGGGGGGGAATGGCTACACCTTC.

The V gene is TRBV6-6, the J gene TRBJ1-3; 9 positions match TRBD1. V gave up 5 bases and J gave up 2 bases; unmatched junction bases: 7. Germline V gene sequence: CDR1 MNHNY, CDR2 SVGAGI (reference sequence). The CDR3 loop spans 16 amino acids. The CDR3 nucleotides read TGTGCCAGCAGTACCTCCGGGACAGGGACTGGAAACACCATATATTTT. It is translated as CASSTSGTGTGNTIYF.

The chain joins TRBV27 to TRBJ1-5, with D unclear. The V gene's germline CDR1 is MNHEY and CDR2 SMNVEV (reference sequence). This CDR3 comprises 13 residues. The V and J ends lost 3 bases and 3 bases respectively, with 6 bases between them. CDR3 sequence reads: CASSFRNNQPQHF. CDR3 coding DNA: TGTGCCAGCAGTTTCCGCAACAATCAGCCCCAGCATTTT.

The V and J genes are TRBV9 and TRBJ2-3, with no clear D. Trimming took 6 bases from V and 4 from J, leaving 18 bases between them. CDR1 and CDR2 from the germline V gene are SGDLS and YYNGEE. The length of the CDR3 is 15 residues. The CDR3 nucleotides are TGTGCCAGCACCCGACTGACTGACGTTGCAGATACGCAGTATTTT. This translates into CASTRLTDVADTQYF.

CDR3 DNA sequence: TGTGCCAGCAGTTCCTCGGGACTAGCGGGGGAGTACCAAGAGACCCAGTACTTC. As protein: CASSSSGLAGEYQETQYF. The V gene is TRBV27, the J gene TRBJ2-5, with 14 bases that match TRBD2. The CDR3 consists of 18 residues. Trimming cost V 4 bases and J 0 bases; bases outside gene matches: 7. Germline V gives CDR1 MNHEY, CDR2 SMNVEV (reference sequence).

This chain joins TRBV19 and TRBJ1-4, with 10 positions matching TRBD1. The CDR3 covers 14 residues. Germline lookup yields CDR1 LNHDA and CDR2 SQIVND (reference sequence). The trim removed 6 bases at V and 7 bases at J, leaving 5 bases unmatched. CDR3 region: CASSETGGGEKLFF. The CDR3 bases are TGTGCCAGTAGCGAGACAGGGGGCGGTGAAAAACTGTTTTTT. The full variable domain, in which reference TRBV19 and TRBJ1-4 provide the parts outside the CDR3, is DGGITQSPKYLFRKEGQNVTLSCEQNLNHDAMYWYRQDPGQGLRLIYYSQIVNDFQKGDIAEGYSVSREKKESFPLTVTSAQKNPTAFYLCASSETGGGEKLFFGSGTQLSVL.

V is TRBV5-8 and J is TRBJ2-5; D ambiguous. The CDR3 is made up of 14 amino acids. Trimming shortened V by 3 bases and J by 2 bases, and 11 bases separated the two germline ends. Per germline, CDR1 SGHTS and CDR2 YDEGEE. CDR3 protein: CASSYTSRQETQYF. For the CDR3, the DNA is TGTGCCAGCAGCTACACCTCTAGGCAAGAGACCCAGTACTTC.

J is TRBJ1-6 and V is TRBV11-2, with 8 positions matching TRBD1. CDR1 is SGHAT and CDR2 is FQNNGV in the germline V gene. Trimming removed 4 bases from V and 10 bases from J; junction bases left unmatched: 6. There are 14 residues in the CDR3. CDR3 protein: CASSSGQGGSPLHF. CDR3 in DNA: TGTGCCAGCAGCTCAGGACAGGGTGGCTCACCCCTCCACTTT. The whole variable domain, filled in from reference TRBV11-2 and TRBJ1-6, reads EAGVAQSPRYKIIEKRQSVAFWCNPISGHATLYWYQQILGQGPKLLIQFQNNGVVDDSQLPKDRFSAERLKGVDSTLKIQPAKLEDSAVYLCASSSGQGGSPLHFGNGTRLTVT.

This sequence joins TRBV2 and TRBJ1-1, with D maybe TRBD1 (5 bases). Trimming took off 1 base at V and 1 base at J, with 10 bases between the two ends. CDR3 size: 15 residues. Germline V gene data show CDR1 as SNHLY and CDR2 as FYNNEI. The CDR3 reads CASSEGEGTNTEAFF. The CDR3 bases are TGTGCCAGCAGTGAAGGGGAGGGGACGAACACTGAAGCTTTCTTT. Full variable domain (missing parts from reference TRBV2 and TRBJ1-1): EPEVTQTPSHQVTQMGQEVILRCVPISNHLYFYWYRQILGQKVEFLVSFYNNEISEKSEIFDDQFSVERPDGSNFTLKIRSTKLEDSAMYFCASSEGEGTNTEAFFGQGTRLTVV.

This chain joins TRBV7-9 and TRBJ2-7; D gene uncertain. From germline, CDR1 is SEHNR and CDR2 FQNEAQ (reference sequence). The CDR3 is 14 residues long. Between the trimmed V and J ends, which lost 4 bases and 3 bases, there was a span of 13 bases. CDR3 in DNA: TGTGCCAGCAGCTCCGCTTCGGGCAGCTACGAGCAGTACTTC. This encodes CASSSASGSYEQYF.

The V call is TRBV6-5, the J call TRBJ1-2, with TRBD1 identical over 9 bases. CDR1 is MNHEY and CDR2 is SVGAGI in the germline V gene. V trimming: 2 bases; J trimming: 6 bases; junction bases outside the gene matches: 1. The CDR3 has 13 residues. The CDR3 DNA follows: TGTGCCAGCAGTTACAGGACAGGGGATGGCTACACCTTC. It codes for CASSYRTGDGYTF.

The chain links TRBV11-2 to TRBJ2-5; no definite D call. The CDR3 covers 15 residues. V dropped 4 bases and J dropped 2 bases, with 14 bases sitting between them. Germline CDR1 SGHAT, CDR2 FQNNGV. CDR3 amino acids: CASSSRLSDQETQYF. CDR3 bases: TGTGCCAGCAGCTCTCGCCTTTCAGATCAAGAGACCCAGTACTTC.